One sample yielded the 6 T cell receptor beta chains listed below, sequenced in a study of shared clonotypes between healthy human individuals. Libraries were prepared by immunoSEQ multiplex PCR; TCRdb keeps only in-frame clonotypes and omits some of them. The table includes roughly 1,000,000 clones, 75% to 85% detected once. The sequenced sample consisted of memory CD4+ T cells from PBMCs. Subset specified: CD45RA-negative fraction. Receptors originate from a man between 18 and 35 years old in good health. Some clones in this sample may be carry-over from other donors' samples.

The chain joins TRBV5-1 to TRBJ1-2, with 8 nucleotides matching TRBD1. Germline CDR1 reads SGHRS; CDR2 reads YFSETQ. The length of the CDR3 is 16 residues. V was pared by 0 bases and J by 4 bases, with 8 bases of the junction left unmatched. CDR3 amino acids: CASSLALGQGGYGYTF. The CDR3 DNA follows: TGCGCCAGCAGCTTGGCCCTCGGACAGGGAGGCTATGGCTACACCTTC.

The chain links TRBV9 to TRBJ2-1, with D unresolved. CDR1 and CDR2 (germline): SGDLS, YYNGEE. Between the trimmed V and J ends, which lost 1 base and 6 bases, there was a span of 5 bases. This CDR3 contains 12 residues. The CDR3 DNA follows: TGTGCCAGCAGCGTACAGCCCAATGAGCAGTTCTTC. Encoded protein: CASSVQPNEQFF.

J is TRBJ1-2 and V is TRBV28; no definite D call. The CDR3 has 13 amino acids. CDR1 is MDHEN and CDR2 is SYDVKM in the germline V gene. The ends were cut back, 3 bases at V and 2 bases at J, with 7 bases in the middle. CDR3 DNA: TGTGCCAGCAGTTTGAGAATAAACTATGGCTACACCTTC. As protein: CASSLRINYGYTF.

The chain is built from TRBV11-3 and TRBJ2-1; TRBD2 agrees at 15 bases. Trimming cost V 5 bases and J 10 bases; bases outside gene matches: 6. The germline V gene encodes CDR1 SGHNT and CDR2 YENEEA. This CDR3 contains 15 residues. CDR3 bases: TGTGCCAGCAGCCCGGGACTAGCGGGAGGATGGGAGCAGTTCTTC. Translating gives CASSPGLAGGWEQFF.

V usage is TRBV5-1 and J usage is TRBJ2-7; 9 bases are shared with TRBD2. This CDR3 contains 14 residues. Germline V gives CDR1 SGHRS, CDR2 YFSETQ. The V and J ends lost 2 bases and 3 bases, in that order; junction bases with no gene match: 3. CDR3 in amino acids: CASSFLAGNYEQYF. For the CDR3, the DNA is TGCGCCAGCAGCTTCCTAGCGGGAAACTACGAGCAGTACTTC.

The gene calls are TRBV10-3 and TRBJ2-3; D unclear. The CDR3 consists of 11 residues. Germline lookup yields CDR1 ENHRY and CDR2 SYGVKD. Trimming removed 4 bases from V and 6 bases from J, with 5 bases in between. CDR3 region: CAISVRDTQYF. The CDR3 DNA reads TGTGCCATCAGTGTTCGGGATACGCAGTATTTT.